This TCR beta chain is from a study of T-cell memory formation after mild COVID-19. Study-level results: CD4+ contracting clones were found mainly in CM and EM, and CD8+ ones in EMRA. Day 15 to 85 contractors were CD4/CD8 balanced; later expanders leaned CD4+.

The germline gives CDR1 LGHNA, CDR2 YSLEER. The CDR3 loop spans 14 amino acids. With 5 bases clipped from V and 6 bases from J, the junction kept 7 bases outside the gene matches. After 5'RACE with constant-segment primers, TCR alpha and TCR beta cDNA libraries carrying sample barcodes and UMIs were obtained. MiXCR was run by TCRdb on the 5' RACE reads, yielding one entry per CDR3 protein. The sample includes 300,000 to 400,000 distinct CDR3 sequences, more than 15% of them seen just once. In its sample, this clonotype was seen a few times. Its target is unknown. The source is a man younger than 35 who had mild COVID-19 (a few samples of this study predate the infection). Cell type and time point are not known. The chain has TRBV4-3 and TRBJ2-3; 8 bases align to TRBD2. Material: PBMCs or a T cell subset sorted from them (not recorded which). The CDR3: CASSWGLEADTQYF. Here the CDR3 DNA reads TGCGCCAGCAGCTGGGGACTAGAAGCCGATACGCAGTATTTT.